This T cell receptor (beta chain) derives from a study of T-cell reconstitution after alpha-beta-depleted transplantation in children. This clonotype has a handful of counts. Molecular barcoding with unique molecular identifiers was used for the TCRbeta library. Each CDR3 protein is one row after TCRdb ran MiXCR on the PCR reads. The data hold a few hundred thousand distinct CDR3 sequences, with around 12% observed a single time. Looked up from germline, CDR1 is SGHDT and CDR2 is YYEEEE. The CDR3 sequence is 15 residues long. Trimming took 0 bases from V and 4 from J; bases not matched to a gene: 6. The sequence was obtained from a human donor who donated a stem cell graft to a child with combined immunodeficiency. The source was PBMCs from the stem cell graft donor, collected from the stem cell graft. The chain links TRBV5-6 to TRBJ2-7; 8 bases are shared with TRBD2. This CDR3 is CASSLAYGGAYEQYF. The CDR3 nucleotides read TGTGCCAGCAGCTTGGCTTACGGGGGGGCTTACGAGCAGTACTTC.